This T cell receptor (delta chain) comes out of a study of gamma-delta chains in newborns, infants, children. Whole-study context: Innate gammadelta T cells reportedly expand polyclonally right after birth, driven by microbial exposure, per the title.

There are a few counts of this clone. TCRdb redid clone calling on the reads using CATT. The sample has some 5,000 delta-chain clones, 4.5% to 5% seen once. Sequencing was carried out using blood. This sequence originates from a child who was a newborn, infant or young child, either healthy, febrile or measles-vaccinated (not recorded which).

CDR3 in DNA: TGTGCCTGTGACACGTACTGGGGGTTACCTCACTTCTCCTGGGACACCCGACAGATGTTTTTC. It specifies CACDTYWGLPHFSWDTRQMFF. This rearrangement joins TRDV2 to TRDJ3; 8 positions agree with TRDD3. Germline loops: CDR1 GEAIGNYY, CDR2 EKD. The CDR3 contains 21 residues. Trimming at V came to 1 base and at J to 0 bases, leaving 13 bases not matched to a gene.